This record covers a single T cell receptor beta chain. Its antigen is still unknown. TCRdb's copy holds only in-frame clones and misses some; the assay was immunoSEQ multiplex PCR. The sample yields some 2.3 million clones, over 85% seen once. The data originate from a study of shared clonotypes between healthy human individuals. V was clipped by 4 bases and J by 7 bases, with 15 bases between them. CDR3 length equals 13 residues. From germline, CDR1 is SGHRS and CDR2 YFSETQ. Regarding the study as a whole: Non-shared clonotypes were found to have lower generation probabilities than the clonotypes that were shared by all four of the sorted-subset donors.

Input material: naive CD4+ T cells from PBMCs. Subset described: CD45RA+ positively selected. This clonotype originated in a man between 18 and 35 years old in good health. Some clones in this sample may be carry-over from other donors' samples. The chain recombines TRBV5-1 with TRBJ2-7; possible D gene TRBD1, 6 bases. The CDR3 sequence: CASSTRDIGEQYF. The CDR3 DNA sequence: TGCGCCAGCAGCACCCGGGACATCGGGGAGCAGTACTTC.